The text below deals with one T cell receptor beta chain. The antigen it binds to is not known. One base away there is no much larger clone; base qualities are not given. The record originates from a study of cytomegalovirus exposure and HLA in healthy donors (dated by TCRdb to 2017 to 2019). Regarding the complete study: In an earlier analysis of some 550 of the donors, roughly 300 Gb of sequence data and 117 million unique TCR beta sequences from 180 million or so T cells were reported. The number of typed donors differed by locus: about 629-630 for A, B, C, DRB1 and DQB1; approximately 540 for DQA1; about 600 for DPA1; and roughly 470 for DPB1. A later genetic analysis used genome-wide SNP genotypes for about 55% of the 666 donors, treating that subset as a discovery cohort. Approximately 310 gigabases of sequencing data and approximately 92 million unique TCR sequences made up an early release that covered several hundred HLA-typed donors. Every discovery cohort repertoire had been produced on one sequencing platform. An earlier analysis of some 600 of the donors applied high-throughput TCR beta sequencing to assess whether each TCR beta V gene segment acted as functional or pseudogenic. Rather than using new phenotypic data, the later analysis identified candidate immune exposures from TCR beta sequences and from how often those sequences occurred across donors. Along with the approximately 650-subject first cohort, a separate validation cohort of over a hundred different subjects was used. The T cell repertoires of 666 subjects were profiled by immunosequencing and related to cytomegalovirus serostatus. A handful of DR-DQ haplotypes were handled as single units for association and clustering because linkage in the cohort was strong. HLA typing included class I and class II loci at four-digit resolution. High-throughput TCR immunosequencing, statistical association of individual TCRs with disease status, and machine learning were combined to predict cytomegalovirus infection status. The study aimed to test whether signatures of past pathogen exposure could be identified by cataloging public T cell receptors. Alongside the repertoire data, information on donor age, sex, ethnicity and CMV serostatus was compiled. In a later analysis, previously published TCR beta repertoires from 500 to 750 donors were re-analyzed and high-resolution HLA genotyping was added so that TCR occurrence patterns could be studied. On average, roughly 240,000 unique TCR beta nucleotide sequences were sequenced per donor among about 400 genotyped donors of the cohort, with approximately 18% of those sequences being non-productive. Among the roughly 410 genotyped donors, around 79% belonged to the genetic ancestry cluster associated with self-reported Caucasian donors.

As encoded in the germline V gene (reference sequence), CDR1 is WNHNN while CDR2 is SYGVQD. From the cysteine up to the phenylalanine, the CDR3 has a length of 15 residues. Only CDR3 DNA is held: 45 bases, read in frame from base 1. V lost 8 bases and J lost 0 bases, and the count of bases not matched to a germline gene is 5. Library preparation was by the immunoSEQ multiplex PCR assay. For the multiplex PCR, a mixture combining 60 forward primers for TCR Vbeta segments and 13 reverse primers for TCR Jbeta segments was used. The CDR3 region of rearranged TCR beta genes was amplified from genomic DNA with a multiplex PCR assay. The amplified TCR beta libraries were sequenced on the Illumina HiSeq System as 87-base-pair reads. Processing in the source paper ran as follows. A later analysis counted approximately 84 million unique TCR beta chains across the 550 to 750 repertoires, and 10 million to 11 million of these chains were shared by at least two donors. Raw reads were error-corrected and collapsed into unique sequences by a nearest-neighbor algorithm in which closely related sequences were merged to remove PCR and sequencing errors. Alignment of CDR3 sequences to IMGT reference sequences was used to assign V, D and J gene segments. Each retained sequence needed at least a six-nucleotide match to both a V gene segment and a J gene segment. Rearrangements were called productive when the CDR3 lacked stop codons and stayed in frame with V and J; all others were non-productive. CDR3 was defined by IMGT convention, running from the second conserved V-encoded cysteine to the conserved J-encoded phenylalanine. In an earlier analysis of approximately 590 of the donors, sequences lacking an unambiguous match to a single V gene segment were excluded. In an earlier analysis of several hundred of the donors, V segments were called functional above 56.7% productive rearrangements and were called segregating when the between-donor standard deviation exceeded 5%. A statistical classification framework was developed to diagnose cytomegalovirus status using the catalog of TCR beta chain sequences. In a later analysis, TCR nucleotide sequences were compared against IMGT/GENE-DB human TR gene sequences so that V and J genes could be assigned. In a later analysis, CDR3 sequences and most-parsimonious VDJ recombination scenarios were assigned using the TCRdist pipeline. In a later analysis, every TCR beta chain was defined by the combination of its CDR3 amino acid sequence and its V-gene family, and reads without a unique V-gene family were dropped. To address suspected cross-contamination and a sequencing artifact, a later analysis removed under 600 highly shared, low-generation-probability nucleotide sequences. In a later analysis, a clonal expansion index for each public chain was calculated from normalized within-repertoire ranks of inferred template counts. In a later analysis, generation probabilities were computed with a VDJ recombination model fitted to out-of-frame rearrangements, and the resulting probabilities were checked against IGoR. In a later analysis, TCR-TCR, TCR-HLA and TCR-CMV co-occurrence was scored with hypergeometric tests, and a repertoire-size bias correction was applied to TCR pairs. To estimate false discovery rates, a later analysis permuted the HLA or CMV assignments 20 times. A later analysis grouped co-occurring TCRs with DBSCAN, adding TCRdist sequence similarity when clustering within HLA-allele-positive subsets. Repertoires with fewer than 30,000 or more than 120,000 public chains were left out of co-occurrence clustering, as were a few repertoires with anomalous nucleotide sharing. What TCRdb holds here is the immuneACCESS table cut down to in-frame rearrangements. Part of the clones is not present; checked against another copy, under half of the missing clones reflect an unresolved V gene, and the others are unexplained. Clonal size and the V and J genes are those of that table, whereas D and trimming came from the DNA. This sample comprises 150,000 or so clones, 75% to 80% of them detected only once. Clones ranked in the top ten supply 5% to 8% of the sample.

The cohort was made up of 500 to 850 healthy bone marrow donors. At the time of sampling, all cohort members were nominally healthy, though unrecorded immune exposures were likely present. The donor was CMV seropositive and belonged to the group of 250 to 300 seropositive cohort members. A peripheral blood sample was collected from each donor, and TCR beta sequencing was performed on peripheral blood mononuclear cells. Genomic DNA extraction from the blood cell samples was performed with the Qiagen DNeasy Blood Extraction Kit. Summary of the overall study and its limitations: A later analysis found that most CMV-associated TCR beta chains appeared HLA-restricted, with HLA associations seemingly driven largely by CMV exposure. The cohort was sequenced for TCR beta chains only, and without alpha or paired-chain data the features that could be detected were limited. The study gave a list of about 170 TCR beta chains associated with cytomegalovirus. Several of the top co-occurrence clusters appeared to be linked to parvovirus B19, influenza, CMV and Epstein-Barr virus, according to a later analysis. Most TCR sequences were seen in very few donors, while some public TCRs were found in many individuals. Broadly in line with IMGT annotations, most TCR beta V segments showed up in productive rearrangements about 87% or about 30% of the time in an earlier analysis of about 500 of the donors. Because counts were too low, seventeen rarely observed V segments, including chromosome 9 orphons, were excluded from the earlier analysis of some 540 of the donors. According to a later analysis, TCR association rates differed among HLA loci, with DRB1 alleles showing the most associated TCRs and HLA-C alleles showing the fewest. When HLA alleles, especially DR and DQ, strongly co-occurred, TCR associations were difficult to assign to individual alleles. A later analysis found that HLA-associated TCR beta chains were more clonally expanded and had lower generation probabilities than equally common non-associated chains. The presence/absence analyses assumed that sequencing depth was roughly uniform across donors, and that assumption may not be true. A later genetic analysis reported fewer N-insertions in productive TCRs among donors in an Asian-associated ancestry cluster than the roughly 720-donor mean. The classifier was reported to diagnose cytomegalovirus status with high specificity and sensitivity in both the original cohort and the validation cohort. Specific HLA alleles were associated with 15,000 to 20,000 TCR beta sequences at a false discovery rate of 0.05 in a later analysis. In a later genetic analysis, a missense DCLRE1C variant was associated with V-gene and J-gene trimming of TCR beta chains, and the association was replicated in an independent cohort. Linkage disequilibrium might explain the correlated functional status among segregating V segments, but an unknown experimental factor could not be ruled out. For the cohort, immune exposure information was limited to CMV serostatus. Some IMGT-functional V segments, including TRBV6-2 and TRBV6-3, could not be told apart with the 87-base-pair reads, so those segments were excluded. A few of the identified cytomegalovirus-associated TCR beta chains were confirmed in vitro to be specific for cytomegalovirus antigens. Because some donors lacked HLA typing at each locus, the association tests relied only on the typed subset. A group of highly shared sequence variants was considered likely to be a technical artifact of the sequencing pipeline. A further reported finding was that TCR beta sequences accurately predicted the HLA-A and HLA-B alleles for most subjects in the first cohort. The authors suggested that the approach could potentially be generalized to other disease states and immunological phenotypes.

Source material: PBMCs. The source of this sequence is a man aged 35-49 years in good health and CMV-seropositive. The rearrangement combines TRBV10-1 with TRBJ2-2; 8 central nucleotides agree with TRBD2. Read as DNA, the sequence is TGCGCCAGCGGAGAAGCGGGAGCGAACACCGGGGAGCTGTTTTTT. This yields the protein CASGEAGANTGELFF.